What follows are 14 T cell receptor beta chains derived from one specimen sequenced in a study of HIV-infected children after antiretroviral therapy interruption. RNA-based 3' RACE libraries used unique molecular identifiers. TCRdb analysed the 3' RACE reads with MiXCR anew, one entry per CDR3 protein. The table has fewer than 20,000 distinct CDR3 sequences, about 3.7% seen once. Sample treatment: PENTA 11 planned treatment interruption arm or continuous ART arm. Sequenced material: CD45RA+ CD4+ T cells from PBMCs, taken from a donor given antiretroviral therapy, either interrupted or continuous. Subset of the sample: naive CD4+ CD45RA+ CD45RO- T cells. The receptors come from a child aged 2 to 17 with HIV.

At least ten counts were recorded for this clonotype. Germline is not matched at one junction end, which may reflect a read error. The genes are TRBV23-1 and TRBJ2-5; D possibly uses TRBD1 or TRBD2 (6 bases each). TRBV23-1 is noted as an ORF with a role that remains uncertain. The CDR3 is made up of 11 amino acids. The CDR3 sequence is CASPTKGGNDF. In DNA, the CDR3 is TGCGCCAGCCCAACAAAGGGGGGTAATGACTTC.

This clonotype was seen ten or more times. The chain recombines TRBV29-1 with TRBJ2-5; the D gene is possibly TRBD2 (7 bases). CDR3 size: 19 residues. CDR1 SQVTM and CDR2 ANQGSEA come from the germline V gene. The V end was cut by 7 bases, the J end by 3 bases, with 33 bases between. The CDR3 sequence is CSAFSGGGGGSVRKETQYF. The CDR3 coding sequence is TGCAGCGCTTTCTCCGGGGGAGGGGGAGGAAGTGTGCGGAAAGAGACCCAGTACTTC.

At least ten counts were recorded for this clonotype. This chain links TRBV2 with TRBJ1-1, with D unclear. Deletions cut 8 bases from V and 1 base from J, with 17 bases between. Germline lookup yields CDR1 SNHLY and CDR2 FYNNEI. The CDR3 is 15 residues long. The CDR3: CASEKRAPWNTEAFF. The CDR3 bases are TGTGCCAGCGAGAAAAGGGCCCCCTGGAACACTGAAGCTTTCTTT.

Ten or more counts support this clonotype. The chain has TRBV7-8 and TRBJ2-2, with a tentative D call TRBD2 (6 bases). CDR1 and CDR2 (germline): SGHVS, FQNEAQ. V lost 5 bases and J 13 bases, leaving 14 bases between the germline ends. The CDR3 length is 12 residues. CDR3 protein: CASSPSGGLLFF. The CDR3 DNA follows: TGTGCCAGCAGCCCTTCTGGGGGGTTGCTGTTTTTT.

This clonotype occurred a few times. The chain joins TRBV7-2 to TRBJ1-2; D uncertain. CDR1 and CDR2 (germline): SGHTA, FQGNSA. V lost 3 bases, J lost 4 bases, and 9 bases lay in between. This CDR3 has 13 amino acids. The CDR3 coding sequence is TGTGCCAGCAGCTTGGTTTCTGTCTATGGCTACACCTTC. Translated, it gives CASSLVSVYGYTF.

This clonotype was recorded at least ten times. The CDR3 here is CASTAYNEQFF. DNA of the CDR3: TGTGCCAGCACCGCGTACAATGAGCAGTTCTTC. The chain links TRBV28 to TRBJ2-1; D not certain. CDR1 is MDHEN and CDR2 is SYDVKM in the germline V gene. The CDR3 has 11 residues. Trimming removed 7 bases at V and 4 bases at J, with 5 bases between.

There are many counts of this clonotype. The chain carries TRBV28 and TRBJ2-1, with 9 positions matching TRBD2. The CDR3 has 15 residues. Germline V gives CDR1 MDHEN, CDR2 SYDVKM. With V trimmed by 6 bases and J by 8 bases, 11 bases remained unmatched. CDR3 nucleotides: TGTGCCAGCAGGCGGGGGGGAGGCCTCATTGATGAGCAGTTCTTC. Translated, it gives CASRRGGGLIDEQFF.

This clonotype was seen ten or more times. One junction end does not reproduce the germline sequence, and a read error may be involved. The DNA for the CDR3 is TGCGCCAGCGGCCCCTTTACGGCAAGCAATTCACCCCTCCACTTT. Encoded protein: CASGPFTASNSPLHF. V gene TRBV7-9 combines with J gene TRBJ1-6; D unresolved. Per the germline V gene, CDR1 is SEHNR and CDR2 is FQNEAQ (reference sequence). CDR3 length equals 15 residues.

This clonotype was counted at least ten times. One end of the junction varies from germline; a read error may be responsible. V gene TRBV28 combines with J gene TRBJ2-5; 9 bases match TRBD1. This CDR3 spans 14 amino acids. CDR1 is MDHEN, CDR2 SYDVKM, per germline. In DNA form, the CDR3 reads TGTGCTAGCAGTCGGACAGGGGATAGGGACACCCAGTACTTT. Residues: CASSRTGDRDTQYF.

In this sample, this clonotype is medium-sized. The chain combines TRBV20-1 with TRBJ1-1; the D gene is possibly TRBD1 (5 bases). The CDR3 has 14 amino acids. Germline CDR1 and CDR2: DFQATT and SNEGSKA (reference sequence). This CDR3 is CSAQRGGMNTEAFF. The CDR3 coding sequence is TGCAGCGCTCAGCGTGGGGGTATGAACACTGAAGCTTTCTTT.

This clonotype was found many times. CDR3 bases: TGCAGTGCCGTGCGTCTAGCGACACACAATGAGCAGTTCTTC. Residues: CSAVRLATHNEQFF. The chain couples TRBV20-1 to TRBJ2-1; possible D gene TRBD2, 6 bases. The length of the CDR3 is 14 residues. Trimming left V 6 bases short and J 5 bases short, with 17 bases between. Germline V gene data show CDR1 as DFQATT and CDR2 as SNEGSKA (reference sequence).

This clonotype appeared many times. The rearrangement joins TRBV6-6 to TRBJ1-1; D gene ambiguous. In germline, CDR1 is MNHNY, CDR2 SVGAGI (reference sequence). The length of the CDR3 is 15 residues. V was cut by 7 bases and J by 2 bases, with 17 bases left in between. This CDR3 is CASTPSLGVNTEAFF. CDR3 DNA: TGTGCCAGCACCCCCTCCTTGGGAGTTAACACTGAAGCTTTCTTT.

This clonotype was found many times. The chain carries TRBV5-1 and TRBJ2-7; 13 bases are shared with TRBD2. Trimming at V came to 4 bases and at J to 3 bases, leaving 4 bases not matched to a gene. Germline V CDR1 and CDR2: SGHRS, YFSETQ. The CDR3 contains 15 residues. CDR3 protein: CASSIGTSGDYEQYF. CDR3 bases: TGCGCCAGCAGCATAGGGACTAGCGGGGACTACGAGCAGTACTTC.

This clonotype was found many times. The CDR3 nucleotides are TGTGCCAGCATAATGCCGGGTATGAACACTGAAGCTTTCTTT. It yields the protein CASIMPGMNTEAFF. The V and J genes are TRBV2 and TRBJ1-1; D not certain. V was shortened by 7 bases and J by 0 bases, with 12 bases between the two germline ends. Germline CDR1 reads SNHLY; CDR2 reads FYNNEI. The CDR3 sequence is 14 residues long.